The present T cell receptor (beta chain) was sequenced within a study of blood T cell repertoires in COVID-19. This CDR3 has 16 amino acids. J lost 2 bases, V lost 0 bases, and 4 bases had no gene match. Germline-derived CDR1 and CDR2 are LGHNA and YNFKEQ. In the original processing: Reference gene primer amplification gave nucleated cell count estimates. Produced via immunoSEQ multiplex PCR; TCRdb's table is partial and in-frame only. D and trimming were read from the DNA, whereas the V and J calls and clone size are those reported in that table. Here the sample spans about 370,000 clones, around 87% being singletons.

The clonotype comes from a young man who had recovered from COVID-19. Sequencing was done on a sample of PBMCs or T cells enriched from blood (not recorded which). V usage is TRBV4-2 and J usage is TRBJ1-3, with 7 nucleotides matching TRBD1. CDR3 DNA sequence: TGTGCCAGCAGCCAAGACGGGACAGACACTGGAAACACCATATATTTT. Its protein is CASSQDGTDTGNTIYF.